The 32 T cell receptor beta chains listed next were all sequenced from one sample in a study of T cells in Graves' hyperthyroidism and ophthalmopathy. Template material for amplifying TCR beta CDR3 regions consisted of RNA transcripts. First-round RT-PCR with HTBI primers amplified the TCR CDR3 region. One entry per CDR3 protein results from TCRdb running MiXCR on the multiplex PCR reads. The repertoire holds some 570,000 distinct CDR3 sequences, approximately 15% seen once, with about 7% in the top ten. Sequenced: blood. These receptors originate from a woman aged 18 to 35 with Graves' ophthalmopathy.

As concerns this clonotype: A much more abundant neighbour one base away suggests this may be a read error. The V and J genes are TRBV28 and TRBJ1-3; D unclear. Germline V gene data show CDR1 as MDHEN and CDR2 as SYDVKM. The CDR3 length is 15 residues. The CDR3 DNA reads as TGTGCCAGCGGGTCCATCGGGCAGTATGGAGACACCATATATTTT. It translates to CASGSIGQYGDTIYF.

This clonotype was recorded a few times. The chain has TRBV24-1 and TRBJ2-7; D uncertain. The length of the CDR3 is 12 residues. V lost 4 bases, J lost 3 bases, and 6 bases lay in between. Germline V gene lookup returns CDR1 KGHDR and CDR2 SFDVKD. CDR3 nucleotides: TGTGCCACCAGTGACCAAAACTACGAGCAGTACTTC. Its translation: CATSDQNYEQYF.

This clonotype has at least ten counts. This sequence joins TRBV20-1 and TRBJ1-1, with 7 bases fitting TRBD1. V dropped 5 bases and J dropped 7; count of bases not matched to a gene: 10. CDR3 length: 13 residues. Germline CDR1 DFQATT, CDR2 SNEGSKA (reference sequence). The CDR3 DNA follows: TGCAGTGCTTCCCAGGACAGGAATCATGAAGCTTTCTTT. Translating it yields CSASQDRNHEAFF.

DNA of the CDR3: TGTGCCAGCAGTTTATGTCGGTTGGTGCAAGCGGGAGTCACCCTATGCTCCTACGAGCAGTACTTC. Residues: CASSLCRLVQAGVTLCSYEQYF. The J gene is TRBJ2-7, the V gene TRBV28, with 8 nucleotides matching TRBD2. Germline CDR1 reads MDHEN; CDR2 reads SYDVKM. J lost 0 bases, V lost 0 bases, and 22 bases had no gene match. The CDR3 runs to 22 residues.

This clonotype was seen repeatedly, ten times or more. The rearrangement joins TRBV20-1 to TRBJ2-3; D ambiguous. Germline CDR1 and CDR2: DFQATT and SNEGSKA (reference sequence). The V and J ends lost 0 bases and 7 bases respectively, with 14 bases between them. CDR3 length equals 14 residues. The CDR3 here is CSARDRLLSHTQYF. The DNA of the CDR3 is TGCAGTGCTAGAGATCGGCTCTTATCGCATACGCAGTATTTT.

This chain connects TRBV18 to TRBJ1-2; 7 bases are shared with TRBD1. The CDR3 consists of 14 residues. The V gene end was trimmed by 4 bases and the J gene end by 5 bases; junction bases not matched to a gene: 7. The germline gives CDR1 KGHSH, CDR2 LQKENI. The CDR3 DNA reads as TGTGCCAGCTCACAAGGGACAGATGGGTATGGCTACACCTTC. The encoded protein is CASSQGTDGYGYTF.

The sample holds many counts of this clonotype. The chain links TRBV29-1 to TRBJ2-7; tentatively, D is TRBD1 (6 bases). The germline V gene has CDR1 SQVTM and CDR2 ANQGSEA. The CDR3 length is 16 residues. Trimming pared 0 bases from V and 1 base from J, leaving 16 bases between. The CDR3 loop is CSVEDFSRDMSYEQYF. DNA of the CDR3: TGCAGCGTTGAAGATTTTTCCCGGGACATGTCCTACGAGCAGTACTTC.

The chain's CDR3 is CASLVDRIGETQYF. In DNA form, the CDR3 reads TGTGCCAGCTTGGTCGACAGGATTGGAGAGACCCAGTACTTC. The rearrangement joins TRBV18 to TRBJ2-5; D is perhaps TRBD1 (6 bases). The CDR3 is made up of 14 amino acids. V shed 7 bases and J shed 4 bases, with 16 bases lying between them. CDR1 is KGHSH, CDR2 LQKENI, per germline.

In its sample, this clonotype was seen many times. The chain joins TRBV11-2 to TRBJ2-7; 11 nucleotides line up with TRBD2. V lost 6 bases to trimming and J lost 3 bases; unmatched junction nucleotides: 7. The CDR3 has 15 amino acids. Germline-derived CDR1 and CDR2 are SGHAT and FQNNGV. CDR3 sequence (DNA): TGTGCCAGCAGGAGACCGGGACTAGCGGTCTACGAGCAGTACTTC. This codes for CASRRPGLAVYEQYF.

This rearrangement joins TRBV20-1 to TRBJ2-6, with 9 nucleotides matching TRBD1. This CDR3 is 17 amino acids long. CDR1 and CDR2 from the germline V gene are DFQATT and SNEGSKA (reference sequence). The ends lost 2 bases at V and 2 bases at J; junction bases unmatched: 7. In DNA form, the CDR3 reads TGCAGTGCTAGACCCGGACAGGGGACTACTGGGGCCAACGTCCTGACTTTC. Its translation: CSARPGQGTTGANVLTF.

This clonotype was seen at least ten times. The V and J genes are TRBV2 and TRBJ1-1, with a possible D match to TRBD1 (6 bases). Trimming took 5 bases from V and 4 from J, leaving 11 bases between them. The germline gives CDR1 SNHLY, CDR2 FYNNEI. The CDR3 is 13 amino acids. CDR3 sequence: CASSPGDATEAFF. CDR3 coding DNA: TGTGCCAGCAGTCCAGGGGATGCCACTGAAGCTTTCTTT.

A word on this clonotype: It may be a read error: a sequence one base away is much more abundant. The final CDR3 position lacks the conserved phenylalanine or tryptophan, pointing to a likely read error. This chain links TRBV14 with TRBJ2-7; D gene unclear. Germline CDR1 reads SGHDN; CDR2 reads FVKESK. The CDR3 consists of 14 residues. Trimming stripped 0 bases from V and 7 bases from J, with 13 bases between. In DNA form, the CDR3 reads TGTGCCAGCAGCCAAGATCTGAGGCTGGGGGAGCAGTACCTC. Translated, it gives CASSQDLRLGEQYL.

This clonotype occurred many times. The V call is TRBV7-2, the J call TRBJ2-7; possible D gene TRBD1, 6 bases. Germline V gene data show CDR1 as SGHTA and CDR2 as FQGNSA. The CDR3 loop spans 16 amino acids. With 5 bases removed from V and 0 bases from J, the gap between germline ends came to 17 bases. CDR3 bases: TGTGCCAGCAGCGTCACGGGACACTACTACTCCTACGAGCAGTACTTC. This codes for CASSVTGHYYSYEQYF.

This clonotype was seen at least ten times. The rearrangement links TRBV7-2 to TRBJ2-7, with D tentatively TRBD2 (6 bases). V lost 0 bases and J lost 3, with 15 bases in between. Germline V gene sequence: CDR1 SGHTA, CDR2 FQGNSA. The CDR3 is 16 amino acids. Here the CDR3 DNA reads TGTGCCAGCAGCTTAGCGCAACGGGAGTTGTACTACGAGCAGTACTTC. It is translated as CASSLAQRELYYEQYF.

This clonotype has a count of ten or more. The chain combines TRBV6-1 with TRBJ1-2; no firm D call. The CDR3 loop spans 13 amino acids. CDR1 and CDR2 (germline): MNHNS, SASEGT. Deletions cut 6 bases from V and 8 bases from J, with 16 bases between. The CDR3 loop is CASRPLTDGGYTF. The CDR3 coding sequence is TGTGCCAGCAGGCCTTTGACTGACGGAGGCTACACCTTC.

This clonotype was counted many times. The chain has TRBV2 and TRBJ2-3; 9 bases align to TRBD2. Per germline, CDR1 SNHLY and CDR2 FYNNEI. Trimming took 6 bases from V and 3 from J; bases not matched to a gene: 4. The CDR3 contains 14 residues. This chain's CDR3 is CASRPGLATDTQYF. CDR3 DNA sequence: TGTGCCAGCAGACCGGGACTAGCAACAGATACGCAGTATTTT.

This clonotype appeared many times. This chain links TRBV7-8 with TRBJ2-1; 8 bases are shared with TRBD2. J lost 2 bases, V lost 3 bases, and 15 bases had no gene match. Germline V CDR1 and CDR2: SGHVS, FQNEAQ. This CDR3 is built from 19 residues. The CDR3 loop is CASSLVGRAVGDAYNEQFF. CDR3 coding DNA: TGTGCCAGCAGCTTGGTCGGGAGGGCCGTCGGGGACGCCTACAATGAGCAGTTCTTC.

This clonotype occurred many times. The chain combines TRBV12-3 or TRBV12-4 with TRBJ2-7; 9 bases agree with TRBD2. V lost 5 bases and J lost 3; bases outside the gene matches: 8. This CDR3 spans 15 amino acids. The CDR3 protein is CASSPSTSGFYEQYF. The CDR3, as DNA: TGTGCCAGCAGTCCCTCGACTAGCGGTTTCTACGAGCAGTACTTC.

In its sample, this clonotype was seen many times. The chain is built from TRBV18 and TRBJ2-2; 8 nucleotides line up with TRBD1. CDR1 is KGHSH and CDR2 is LQKENI in the germline V gene. The CDR3 contains 13 residues. Trimming took 6 bases from V and 4 from J; bases not matched to a gene: 1. Written as DNA, the CDR3 is TGTGCCAGCTCTACAGGGGGCACCGGGGAGCTGTTTTTT. This encodes CASSTGGTGELFF.

The genes are TRBV7-9 and TRBJ2-3; TRBD2 is a possible D gene (6 bases). The CDR3 length is 14 residues. The V gene lost 5 bases and the J gene lost 0 bases, with 9 bases spanning the gap. Germline assignment: CDR1 SEHNR and CDR2 FQNEAQ (reference sequence). The CDR3 DNA reads TGTGCCAGCAGCCACGGGAGCAGCACAGATACGCAGTATTTT. It specifies CASSHGSSTDTQYF.

This clonotype has only a few counts. The gene calls are TRBV30 and TRBJ1-6; D is unclear. This CDR3 is built from 13 residues. V was shortened by 6 bases and J by 11 bases, with 17 bases between the two germline ends. Germline V gene data show CDR1 as GTSNPN and CDR2 as SVGIG (reference sequence). DNA of the CDR3: TGTGCCTGCTCAGCTGGACTGAGGACACCCCTCCACTTT. It yields the protein CACSAGLRTPLHF.

V is TRBV29-1 and J is TRBJ2-7; 12 nucleotides agree with TRBD2. Germline values: CDR1 SQVTM, CDR2 ANQGSEA. The CDR3 is made up of 14 amino acids. J gave up 1 base and V 7 bases, and 5 bases lay outside the gene matches. CDR3 protein: CSGTSGTRSYEQYF. In DNA, the CDR3 is TGCAGCGGGACTAGCGGGACCAGGTCCTACGAGCAGTACTTC.

Only a few counts were recorded for this clonotype. The chain links TRBV5-6 to TRBJ2-1; TRBD1 matches 8 bases. With V trimmed by 4 bases and J by 15 bases, 9 bases remained unmatched. The CDR3 has 12 residues. Germline V lookup: CDR1 SGHDT, CDR2 YYEEEE. In nucleotides, the CDR3 is TGTGCCAGCAGCACCGGACAGGGAACCCCGTTCTTC. Amino acids: CASSTGQGTPFF.

This clonotype was observed many times. This sequence joins TRBV5-8 and TRBJ2-3; TRBD1 agrees at 8 bases. Losses at the gene ends were 5 bases for V and 4 bases for J; bases not matched to a gene: 9. The germline V gene encodes CDR1 SGHTS and CDR2 YDEGEE. This CDR3 comprises 15 residues. The CDR3 DNA reads as TGTGCCAGCAGGTACCGGGACAGGAGGTCAGATACGCAGTATTTT. Translating it yields CASRYRDRRSDTQYF.

Only a few counts were recorded for this clonotype. The chain combines TRBV7-3 with TRBJ2-5; 8 bases line up with TRBD1. This CDR3 spans 15 amino acids. Per germline, CDR1 SGHTA and CDR2 FQGTGA. V lost 3 bases to trimming and J lost 0 bases; unmatched junction nucleotides: 3. This CDR3 reads CASSLTGAHQETQYF. CDR3 in DNA: TGTGCCAGCAGCTTGACAGGGGCCCACCAAGAGACCCAGTACTTC.

This clonotype was observed many times. This sequence joins TRBV27 and TRBJ1-1; D gene uncertain. This CDR3 comprises 15 residues. Germline CDR1 reads MNHEY; CDR2 reads SMNVEV (reference sequence). V lost 5 bases to trimming and J lost 0 bases, with 13 bases between them. DNA for the CDR3: TGTGCCAGCAGTGTGCGCGGCTCCATGAACACTGAAGCTTTCTTT. This codes for CASSVRGSMNTEAFF.

This clonotype was seen at least ten times. This sequence joins TRBV5-1 and TRBJ2-5; no reliable D call. Germline V gives CDR1 SGHRS, CDR2 YFSETQ. This CDR3 is 13 amino acids long. V was trimmed by 0 bases and J by 5 bases, leaving 8 bases between them. The CDR3: CASSLAGWETQYF. DNA of the CDR3: TGCGCCAGCAGCTTGGCCGGGTGGGAGACCCAGTACTTC. Full variable domain (rest looked up from reference TRBV5-1 and TRBJ2-5): KAGVTQTPRYLIKTRGQQVTLSCSPISGHRSVSWYQQTPGQGLQFLFEYFSETQRNKGNFPGRFSGRQFSNSRSEMNVSTLELGDSALYLCASSLAGWETQYFGPGTRLLVL.

There are many counts of this clonotype. V gene TRBV27 combines with J gene TRBJ2-1; 12 nucleotides match TRBD1. The CDR3 totals 16 residues. Germline trimming cut 1 base from V and 7 bases from J; bases unmatched to any gene: 5. Germline V lookup: CDR1 MNHEY, CDR2 SMNVEV (reference sequence). The CDR3 nucleotides read TGTGCCAGCAGTTTATGGGGGACAGGGGGCGCGAATGAGCAGTTCTTC. Translation gives CASSLWGTGGANEQFF.

The rearrangement uses TRBV18 and TRBJ2-2; 8 positions agree with TRBD2. Germline V gene lookup returns CDR1 KGHSH and CDR2 LQKENI. The CDR3 is made up of 16 amino acids. J gave up 1 base and V 6 bases, and 7 bases lay outside the gene matches. The CDR3 spells CASSSEAGVNTGELFF. The CDR3 nucleotides read TGTGCCAGCTCGTCCGAAGCGGGAGTGAACACCGGGGAGCTGTTTTTT.

This clonotype was seen many times. V and J are TRBV27 and TRBJ2-1, with 11 bases matching TRBD2. Trimming at V came to 5 bases and at J to 4 bases, leaving 19 bases not matched to a gene. The CDR3 has 20 residues. Germline CDR1 and CDR2: MNHEY and SMNVEV (reference sequence). CDR3 nucleotide sequence: TGTGCCAGCAGTCACCCTTTAGCGGGAGGGTTTGGATATGATTACAATGAGCAGTTCTTC. Amino acids: CASSHPLAGGFGYDYNEQFF.

This clonotype was detected ten times or more. The rearrangement links TRBV20-1 to TRBJ2-1, with TRBD2 identical over 10 bases. CDR3 length: 18 amino acids. V shed 0 bases and J 7 bases; nucleotides not matched to a gene: 15. The germline V gene encodes CDR1 DFQATT and CDR2 SNEGSKA (reference sequence). The CDR3 loop reads CSAREPSSGSSLTNEQFF. In DNA form, the CDR3 reads TGCAGTGCTAGAGAACCATCTAGCGGGAGTAGCCTTACGAATGAGCAGTTCTTC.

This clonotype was seen at least ten times. This rearrangement joins TRBV19 to TRBJ1-5, with a possible D match to TRBD1 (6 bases). Trimming cost V 5 bases and J 0 bases, with 11 bases left between them. Germline-derived CDR1 and CDR2 are LNHDA and SQIVND (reference sequence). This CDR3 has 15 amino acids. CDR3 coding DNA: TGTGCCAGTAGTCTCGGACAGTATAGCAATCAGCCCCAGCATTTT. It encodes CASSLGQYSNQPQHF.